The rows below give T cell receptor beta chains drawn from one sample of a study of post-analysis software for immune sequencing data. TCRdb independently ran MiXCR on the PCR reads; one entry per CDR3 protein. The repertoire holds 400,000 to 500,000 distinct CDR3 sequences, with 39% as singletons. Sequenced material: blood. These TCRs come from a girl between 2 and 10 years old with multiple sclerosis. CDR3s include the opening cysteine and the closing phenylalanine or tryptophan. A D gene is named only where the DNA matches it firmly. A clone size is listed for some rows: how often the clone was seen (once, few, many), or a class if it is expanded.

v_call: TRBV5-1; clone_size: -; d_call: TRBD1; j_call: TRBJ1-1; cdr3_aa: CASSLEAGGTEAFF; cdr3_nt: TGTGCCAGCAGTTTAGAGGCAGGGGGCACTGAAGCTTTCTTT
v_call: TRBV10-3; clone_size: -; d_call: TRBD1; j_call: TRBJ1-1; cdr3_aa: CAITGDRERNTEAFF; cdr3_nt: TGTGCCATCACTGGAGACAGGGAGCGGAACACTGAAGCTTTCTTT
v_call: TRBV20-1; clone_size: -; d_call: -; j_call: TRBJ1-2; cdr3_aa: CSARGTTLYSSGGYTF; cdr3_nt: TGCAGTGCTAGAGGGACAACCCTATACTCCTCAGGAGGCTACACCTTC
v_call: TRBV7-8; clone_size: -; d_call: -; j_call: TRBJ1-5; cdr3_aa: CASSLFRLLDQPQHF; cdr3_nt: TGTGCCAGCAGCTTATTTCGGCTATTGGATCAGCCCCAGCATTTT
v_call: TRBV7-3; clone_size: few; d_call: TRBD1; j_call: TRBJ2-2; cdr3_aa: CASSTGGPGELFF; cdr3_nt: TGTGCCAGCAGCACAGGGGGCCCCGGGGAGCTGTTTTTT
v_call: TRBV20-1; clone_size: -; d_call: -; j_call: TRBJ2-5; cdr3_aa: CSAREPTGYQETQYF; cdr3_nt: TGCAGTGCTAGAGAGCCAACAGGGTATCAAGAGACCCAGTACTTC
v_call: TRBV20-1; clone_size: few; d_call: TRBD1; j_call: TRBJ1-1; cdr3_aa: CSAPRTGQMAEAFF; cdr3_nt: TGCAGTGCACCCCGGACAGGGCAGATGGCTGAAGCTTTCTTT
v_call: TRBV20-1; clone_size: -; d_call: TRBD1; j_call: TRBJ2-7; cdr3_aa: CSARLGGAYEQYF; cdr3_nt: TGCAGTGCTAGGTTAGGGGGCGCCTACGAGCAGTACTTC
v_call: TRBV28; clone_size: -; d_call: TRBD1; j_call: TRBJ2-1; cdr3_aa: CASSQNRQGGSYNEQFF; cdr3_nt: TGTGCCAGCAGTCAAAATCGACAGGGCGGATCCTACAATGAGCAGTTCTTC
v_call: TRBV10-2; clone_size: -; d_call: TRBD2; j_call: TRBJ2-3; cdr3_aa: CASSEGSGSVYTQYF; cdr3_nt: TGCGCCAGCAGTGAGGGAAGCGGGAGTGTTTATACGCAGTATTTT
v_call: TRBV3-1; clone_size: -; d_call: TRBD2; j_call: TRBJ2-7; cdr3_aa: CASSQDWVLAGASYEQYF; cdr3_nt: TGTGCCAGCAGCCAAGATTGGGTGCTAGCGGGGGCCTCCTACGAGCAGTACTTC
v_call: TRBV7-2; clone_size: -; d_call: -; j_call: TRBJ2-3; cdr3_aa: CASSAQRTRGSTDTQYF; cdr3_nt: TGTGCCAGCAGCGCCCAGCGCACTAGGGGGAGCACAGATACGCAGTATTTT
v_call: TRBV3-1; clone_size: -; d_call: -; j_call: TRBJ2-5; cdr3_aa: CASSHTSSEGGETQYF; cdr3_nt: TGTGCCAGCAGTCACACCTCTAGCGAGGGAGGAGAGACCCAGTACTTC
v_call: TRBV20-1; clone_size: -; d_call: -; j_call: TRBJ2-7; cdr3_aa: CSARDDGARSEQYF; cdr3_nt: TGCAGTGCTAGAGATGACGGCGCCCGGAGCGAGCAGTACTTC
v_call: TRBV7-9; clone_size: few; d_call: -; j_call: TRBJ1-1; cdr3_aa: CASRYGTEAFF; cdr3_nt: TGTGCCAGCAGGTACGGGACTGAAGCTTTCTTT
v_call: TRBV28; clone_size: -; d_call: TRBD1; j_call: TRBJ2-7; cdr3_aa: CASSLPQTGGYEQYF; cdr3_nt: TGTGCCAGCAGTTTACCTCAGACAGGGGGCTACGAGCAGTACTTC
v_call: TRBV2; clone_size: -; d_call: TRBD1; j_call: TRBJ1-1; cdr3_aa: CAGSDPGGNTEAFF; cdr3_nt: TGTGCCGGCAGTGACCCAGGGGGGAACACTGAAGCTTTCTTT
v_call: TRBV29-1; clone_size: -; d_call: TRBD1; j_call: TRBJ2-7; cdr3_aa: CSVRGTGPHEQYF; cdr3_nt: TGCAGCGTGAGGGGGACAGGGCCCCACGAGCAGTACTTC
v_call: TRBV10-3; clone_size: -; d_call: TRBD2; j_call: TRBJ2-4; cdr3_aa: CAISESLAGGAKNIQYF; cdr3_nt: TGTGCCATCAGTGAGTCCCTAGCGGGAGGAGCCAAAAACATTCAGTACTTC
v_call: TRBV28; clone_size: -; d_call: -; j_call: TRBJ1-2; cdr3_aa: CASSFTYYYGYTF; cdr3_nt: TGTGCCAGCAGTTTTACATACTATTATGGCTACACCTTC
v_call: TRBV20-1; clone_size: few; d_call: -; j_call: TRBJ2-3; cdr3_aa: CSAKSQGWDTQYF; cdr3_nt: TGCAGTGCAAAAAGCCAGGGGTGGGATACGCAGTATTTT
v_call: TRBV5-1; clone_size: -; d_call: -; j_call: TRBJ2-7; cdr3_aa: CASSYLADYEQYF; cdr3_nt: TGCGCCAGCAGCTATTTAGCGGACTACGAGCAGTACTTC